These 27 T cell receptor beta chains originate from one sample sequenced in a study of OX40 agonist ivuxolimab in advanced cancers. Profiled with immunoSEQ multiplex PCR; TCRdb holds only in-frame clones, not every one. The profile covers more than 70,000 clones, with about 90% appearing a single time and about 1.7% taken by the ten largest. The specimen was CD4+ or CD8+ T cells sorted from blood, collected in a trial of the OX40 agonist ivuxolimab. The receptors originated from an adult with an advanced solid tumor such as melanoma, head and neck, liver or kidney cancer.

The genes are TRBV7-9 and TRBJ2-2; TRBD1 is a possible D gene (5 bases). V dropped 5 bases and J dropped 6 bases, with 16 bases sitting between them. This CDR3 spans 15 amino acids. CDR1 SEHNR and CDR2 FQNEAQ come from the germline V gene (reference sequence). CDR3 sequence: CASSPQGVSAGELFF. In nucleotides, the CDR3 is TGTGCCAGCAGCCCCCAAGGGGTATCAGCCGGGGAGCTGTTTTTT. Together with reference TRBV7-9 and TRBJ2-2, the CDR3 gives the full variable domain: DTGVSQNPRHKITKRGQNVTFRCDPISEHNRLYWYRQTLGQGPEFLTYFQNEAQLEKSRLLSDRFSAERPKGSFSTLEIQRTEQGDSAMYLCASSPQGVSAGELFFGEGSRLTVL.

The rearrangement joins TRBV19 to TRBJ2-2, with a tentative D call TRBD1 (5 bases). The V gene lost 7 bases and the J gene lost 4 bases, with 7 bases spanning the gap. The CDR3 has 12 amino acids. CDR1 and CDR2 from the germline V gene are LNHDA and SQIVND (reference sequence). CDR3 DNA: TGTGCCAGTACAGGGTTCACCGGGGAGCTGTTTTTT. Protein: CASTGFTGELFF.

The chain combines TRBV10-3 with TRBJ1-5, with D hard to call. This CDR3 contains 13 residues. Trimming shortened V by 5 bases and J by 6 bases, and 11 bases separated the two germline ends. CDR1 is ENHRY and CDR2 is SYGVKD in the germline V gene. CDR3 sequence reads: CAISSEDRQPQHF. The CDR3 DNA follows: TGTGCCATCAGTTCTGAGGATCGTCAGCCCCAGCATTTT.

V is TRBV11-3 and J is TRBJ1-2; the D gene is possibly TRBD1 (6 bases). The CDR3 is 15 residues long. CDR1 is SGHNT, CDR2 YENEEA, per germline. Trimming cost V 2 bases and J 3 bases, with 13 bases left between them. CDR3: CASSLRTGGDYGYTF. The DNA of the CDR3 is TGTGCCAGCAGCTTAAGGACCGGGGGCGACTATGGCTACACCTTC.

The chain combines TRBV18 with TRBJ2-7; D is unclear. V lost 3 bases to trimming and J lost 4 bases, with 28 bases between them. The CDR3 is 19 residues long. CDR1 is KGHSH, CDR2 LQKENI, per germline. CDR3 region: CASSPTAYPSRRGSYEQYF. In DNA form, the CDR3 reads TGTGCCAGCTCACCGACTGCTTATCCATCGAGGAGAGGATCTTACGAGCAGTACTTC.

V usage is TRBV7-8 and J usage is TRBJ1-4; maybe TRBD1 (5 bases). The length of the CDR3 is 16 residues. V was pared by 6 bases and J by 0 bases, with 14 bases between. Germline CDR1 and CDR2: SGHVS and FQNEAQ. The CDR3 nucleotides are TGTGCCAGCAGACTTAGGGGAGGGGCAACTAATGAAAAACTGTTTTTT. Its translation is CASRLRGGATNEKLFF.

This chain uses TRBV28 with TRBJ2-1, with D uncertain. Trimming removed 6 bases from V and 7 bases from J, with 16 bases in between. CDR1 is MDHEN and CDR2 is SYDVKM in the germline V gene. The CDR3 loop spans 14 amino acids. CDR3 nucleotides: TGTGCCAGCAGCTACGCTCAGAGGATTAATGAGCAGTTCTTC. This codes for CASSYAQRINEQFF.

V is TRBV7-6 and J is TRBJ2-5; no firm D call. CDR3 length: 12 residues. V shed 5 bases and J shed 4 bases, with 8 bases lying between them. The germline CDR1 and CDR2 sequences are SGHVS and FNYEAQ. The CDR3 coding sequence is TGTGCCAGCAGCCGCATTGGAGAGACCCAGTACTTC. Its protein product is CASSRIGETQYF.

The chain couples TRBV25-1 to TRBJ1-2; no definite D call. V shed 4 bases and J shed 9 bases, with 9 bases lying between them. Germline V gene lookup returns CDR1 MGHDK and CDR2 SYGVNS. The CDR3 totals 11 residues. Written as DNA, the CDR3 is TGTGCCAGCAGTGGGGGTCTGAGCTACACCTTC. Protein sequence: CASSGGLSYTF.

This clone was detected once. The rearrangement joins TRBV4-1 to TRBJ2-1; possibly TRBD1 or TRBD2 for D (5 bases each). Germline-derived CDR1 and CDR2 are MGHRA and YSYEKL. Trimming left V 1 base short and J 10 bases short, with 20 bases between. This CDR3 is 16 amino acids long. In DNA, the CDR3 is TGCGCCAGCAGCCAAGTACAAGACCCAGGGACGAAAGAGCAGTTCTTC. Its translation is CASSQVQDPGTKEQFF.

This chain links TRBV28 with TRBJ2-5; D is ambiguous. Germline V CDR1 and CDR2: MDHEN, SYDVKM. The CDR3 runs to 12 residues. The V and J ends lost 11 bases and 4 bases respectively, with 14 bases between them. In nucleotides, the CDR3 is TGTGCCTCACGTCGGGTGGGAGAGACCCAGTACTTC. It encodes CASRRVGETQYF.

The gene calls are TRBV5-1 and TRBJ2-3; D remains ambiguous. Germline V gene lookup returns CDR1 SGHRS and CDR2 YFSETQ. The V end lost 0 bases, the J end lost 5 bases, and 10 bases lay between the germline ends. The CDR3 totals 14 residues. The CDR3 reads CASSLAQRGDTQYF. DNA for the CDR3: TGCGCCAGCAGCTTGGCACAGAGAGGAGATACGCAGTATTTT. The full variable domain, its missing parts supplied by reference TRBV5-1 and TRBJ2-3, is KAGVTQTPRYLIKTRGQQVTLSCSPISGHRSVSWYQQTPGQGLQFLFEYFSETQRNKGNFPGRFSGRQFSNSRSEMNVSTLELGDSALYLCASSLAQRGDTQYFGPGTRLTVL.

CDR3 sequence reads: CASRETGDHTIYF. The DNA for the CDR3 is TGTGCCAGCAGAGAGACAGGGGACCACACCATATATTTT. This chain connects TRBV27 to TRBJ1-3, with TRBD1 identical over 8 bases. CDR3 length: 13 amino acids. From germline, CDR1 is MNHEY and CDR2 SMNVEV (reference sequence). The V and J ends lost 6 bases and 8 bases, in that order; junction bases with no gene match: 6.

The chain carries TRBV30 and TRBJ2-2; 9 bases match TRBD2. The CDR3 length is 16 residues. Germline loops: CDR1 GTSNPN, CDR2 SVGIG (reference sequence). V shed 3 bases and J 4 bases; nucleotides not matched to a gene: 9. The CDR3 region has the DNA TGTGCCTGGAGCCTTAGGCAGACTAGCGGCACCGGGGAGCTGTTTTTT. The encoded protein is CAWSLRQTSGTGELFF.

The V gene is TRBV5-1, the J gene TRBJ1-1; 9 bases agree with TRBD1. Losses at the gene ends were 2 bases for V and 5 bases for J; bases not matched to a gene: 4. Germline CDR1 and CDR2: SGHRS and YFSETQ. This CDR3 has 14 residues. Here the CDR3 reads CASSFDRGRTEAFF. Here the CDR3 DNA reads TGCGCCAGCAGCTTTGACAGGGGGAGGACTGAAGCTTTCTTT. The full variable domain, with the rest looked up from reference TRBV5-1 and TRBJ1-1, is KAGVTQTPRYLIKTRGQQVTLSCSPISGHRSVSWYQQTPGQGLQFLFEYFSETQRNKGNFPGRFSGRQFSNSRSEMNVSTLELGDSALYLCASSFDRGRTEAFFGQGTRLTVV.

The chain employs TRBV7-2 and TRBJ2-7; 14 nucleotides agree with TRBD2. CDR3 length equals 15 residues. CDR1 and CDR2 (germline): SGHTA, FQGNSA. Trimming cost V 3 bases and J 5 bases; bases outside gene matches: 3. The CDR3: CASSFQGLAGDEQYF. Here the CDR3 DNA reads TGTGCCAGCAGCTTTCAGGGACTAGCGGGAGACGAGCAGTACTTC. The entire variable domain, with the rest obtained from reference TRBV7-2 and TRBJ2-7, is as follows: GAGVSQSPSNKVTEKGKDVELRCDPISGHTALYWYRQSLGQGLEFLIYFQGNSAPDKSGLPSDRFSAERTGGSVSTLTIQRTQQEDSAVYLCASSFQGLAGDEQYFGPGTRLTVT.

This clone turned up a few times. The rearrangement links TRBV30 to TRBJ1-5; possibly TRBD1 for D (5 bases). V was pared by 3 bases and J by 4 bases, with 10 bases between. The CDR3 consists of 13 residues. Germline V lookup: CDR1 GTSNPN, CDR2 SVGIG (reference sequence). The CDR3 sequence is CAWSRGQNQPQHF. For the CDR3, the DNA is TGTGCCTGGAGCCGGGGCCAAAATCAGCCCCAGCATTTT.

This clone was recorded once. The V and J genes are TRBV5-4 and TRBJ2-7; D is ambiguous. There are 12 residues in the CDR3. Germline CDR1 reads SGHNT; CDR2 reads YYREEE (reference sequence). Trimming cost V 0 bases and J 5 bases, with 6 bases left between them. CDR3 amino acids: CASSLDGDEQYF. The CDR3 coding sequence is TGTGCCAGCAGCTTGGACGGCGACGAGCAGTACTTC.

This chain joins TRBV14 and TRBJ2-7, with 7 bases that match TRBD1. CDR3 length equals 15 residues. Unmatched junction bases numbered 7, after V lost 4 bases and J lost 1 base. Germline CDR1 SGHDN, CDR2 FVKESK. CDR3 DNA: TGTGCCAGCAGCCCTACCAACAGGGGTTCCTACGAGCAGTACTTC. Encoded protein: CASSPTNRGSYEQYF.

The chain recombines TRBV18 with TRBJ2-3; TRBD2 might be the D (6 bases). Germline assignment: CDR1 KGHSH and CDR2 LQKENI. The V and J ends lost 6 bases and 6 bases respectively, with 16 bases between them. CDR3 length equals 14 residues. The CDR3 region is CASSPRQSGDTQYF. CDR3 sequence (DNA): TGTGCCAGCTCGCCCCGACAGAGCGGGGATACGCAGTATTTT.

V gene TRBV7-9 combines with J gene TRBJ2-2; tentatively, D is TRBD1 or TRBD2 (5 bases each). There are 16 residues in the CDR3. V was shortened by 3 bases and J by 7 bases, with 18 bases between the two germline ends. Germline assignment: CDR1 SEHNR and CDR2 FQNEAQ (reference sequence). The CDR3 reads CASSFGHPRDGGELFF. The CDR3 region has the DNA TGTGCCAGCAGCTTCGGACATCCAAGGGACGGCGGGGAGCTGTTTTTT.

The rearrangement joins TRBV28 to TRBJ2-7; 14 bases align to TRBD2. The V segment lost 5 bases and the J segment 4 bases; nucleotides outside the gene matches: 10. The CDR3 runs 17 residues. The germline gives CDR1 MDHEN, CDR2 SYDVKM. DNA for the CDR3: TGTGCCAGCAGTGAACCGGGACTAGCGGGAGTAAAGTACGAGCAGTACTTC. Protein product: CASSEPGLAGVKYEQYF. Complete variable domain (other parts from reference TRBV28 and TRBJ2-7): DVKVTQSSRYLVKRTGEKVFLECVQDMDHENMFWYRQDPGLGLRLIYFSYDVKMKEKGDIPEGYSVSREKKERFSLILESASTNQTSMYLCASSEPGLAGVKYEQYFGPGTRLTVT.

The V and J genes are TRBV28 and TRBJ2-7; 8 nucleotides agree with TRBD2. The CDR3 covers 14 residues. Germline V gene sequence: CDR1 MDHEN, CDR2 SYDVKM. The trim removed 3 bases at V and 3 bases at J, leaving 4 bases unmatched. The CDR3 here is CASSLLSGNYEQYF. CDR3 bases: TGTGCCAGCAGTTTGCTTAGCGGGAACTACGAGCAGTACTTC.

The CDR3, as DNA: TGTGCCAGCAGCTTGGGGGCCACAGGGGGCCGGAATGAGCAGTTCTTC. It is translated as CASSLGATGGRNEQFF. V is TRBV5-4 and J is TRBJ2-1; TRBD1 aligns across 9 bases. This CDR3 has 16 amino acids. V was clipped by 0 bases and J by 7 bases; unmatched bases: 8. Germline lookup yields CDR1 SGHNT and CDR2 YYREEE (reference sequence).

This clone was seen a single time. This rearrangement joins TRBV19 to TRBJ1-4; D may be TRBD1 (5 bases). This CDR3 spans 13 amino acids. Deletions cut 7 bases from V and 6 bases from J, with 12 bases between. Germline V gene lookup returns CDR1 LNHDA and CDR2 SQIVND (reference sequence). The CDR3 coding sequence is TGTGCCAGTAACCTGGGACGTGATGAAAAACTGTTTTTT. This translates into CASNLGRDEKLFF.

The chain combines TRBV7-2 with TRBJ2-3; the match to TRBD2 covers 9 bases. The germline CDR1 and CDR2 sequences are SGHTA and FQGNSA. Trimming removed 10 bases from V and 6 bases from J; junction bases left unmatched: 8. The CDR3 runs to 13 residues. The CDR3 sequence is CATQISGSDTQYF. CDR3 bases: TGTGCCACCCAGATTAGCGGGAGTGATACGCAGTATTTT.

The chain couples TRBV5-1 to TRBJ1-2; TRBD1 matches at 11 bases. This CDR3 comprises 14 residues. Germline V CDR1 and CDR2: SGHRS, YFSETQ. The junction had 6 bases not matched to a gene; V was cut back by 4 bases and J by 7 bases. CDR3 amino acids: CASSPGQGAGGYTF. CDR3 sequence (DNA): TGCGCCAGCAGCCCCGGACAGGGGGCGGGTGGCTACACCTTC.